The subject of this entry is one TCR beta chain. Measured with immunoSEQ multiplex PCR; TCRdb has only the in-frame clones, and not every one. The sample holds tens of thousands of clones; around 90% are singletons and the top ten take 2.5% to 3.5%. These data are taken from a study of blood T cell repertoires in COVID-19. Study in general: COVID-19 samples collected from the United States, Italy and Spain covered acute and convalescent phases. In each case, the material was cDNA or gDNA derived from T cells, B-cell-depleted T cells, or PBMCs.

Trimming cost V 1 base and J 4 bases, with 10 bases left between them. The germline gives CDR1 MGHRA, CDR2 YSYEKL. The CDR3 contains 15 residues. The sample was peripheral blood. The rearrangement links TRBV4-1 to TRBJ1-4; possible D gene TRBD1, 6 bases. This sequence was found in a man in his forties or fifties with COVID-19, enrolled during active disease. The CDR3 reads CASSQVDSLNEKLFF. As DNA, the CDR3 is TGCGCCAGCAGCCAAGTGGACAGCCTTAATGAAAAACTGTTTTTT.